What follows are 3 T cell receptor beta chains derived from one specimen sequenced in a study of shared clonotypes between healthy human individuals. Data came from immunoSEQ multiplex PCR; TCRdb stores just in-frame clones and leaves some out. The data contain under 600,000 clones, around 79% of them singletons. The sample comprised PBMCs. Receptor source: a middle-aged woman in good health. Some clones in this sample may be carry-over from other donors' samples.

The J gene is TRBJ2-1, the V gene TRBV5-6, with 10 bases aligning to TRBD2. The CDR3 is made up of 16 amino acids. The J segment lost 6 bases and the V segment lost 1 base, leaving 7 bases of the junction unmatched. CDR1 SGHDT and CDR2 YYEEEE come from the germline V gene. The CDR3 reads CASSLYLAGVSNEQFF. Here the CDR3 DNA reads TGTGCCAGCAGCTTGTACCTAGCGGGAGTGTCCAATGAGCAGTTCTTC.

The rearrangement joins TRBV18 to TRBJ2-3, with TRBD2 as a possible D gene (6 bases). CDR3 size: 14 residues. Trimming stripped 3 bases from V and 0 bases from J, with 7 bases between. CDR1 is KGHSH and CDR2 is LQKENI in the germline V gene. CDR3 in amino acids: CASSPDYSTDTQYF. Written as DNA, the CDR3 is TGTGCCAGCTCACCGGACTATAGCACAGATACGCAGTATTTT.

This chain uses TRBV5-1 with TRBJ2-3, with D perhaps assigned TRBD1 or TRBD2 (7 bases each). Germline loops: CDR1 SGHRS, CDR2 YFSETQ. Trimming left V 3 bases short and J 1 base short, with 12 bases between. The CDR3 totals 15 residues. CDR3 nucleotide sequence: TGCGCCAGCAGCTCGAGCGGGACAGGCACAGATACGCAGTATTTT. Its translation: CASSSSGTGTDTQYF.